The rows below give T cell receptor beta chains drawn from one sample of a study of cytomegalovirus exposure and HLA in healthy donors. The data were produced by immunoSEQ multiplex PCR, yet TCRdb's version contains in-frame clones alone and is incomplete. Its table lists tens of thousands of clones. The sequencing input was PBMCs. These receptors all come from a man aged 45-65 years in good health and CMV-seropositive. CDR3s include the opening cysteine and the closing phenylalanine or tryptophan. D genes are given only for firm matches.

V gene: TRBV4-2; J gene: TRBJ1-1; D gene: NA; CDR3 DNA: TGTGCCAGCAGCCGGCTAGGGGGGGGCACTGAAGCTTTCTTT; CDR3 protein: CASSRLGGGTEAFF
V gene: TRBV30; J gene: TRBJ1-1; D gene: NA; CDR3 DNA: TGTGCCTGGAGGGGGGGTAATGAAGCTTTCTTT; CDR3 protein: CAWRGGNEAFF
V gene: TRBV11-2; J gene: TRBJ1-1; D gene: NA; CDR3 DNA: TGTGCCAGCAGCCTCAGAAACACTGAAGCTTTCTTT; CDR3 protein: CASSLRNTEAFF
V gene: TRBV7-9; J gene: TRBJ1-2; D gene: NA; CDR3 DNA: TGTGCCAGCAGCTCACAGGGTTCTCATGGCTACACCTTC; CDR3 protein: CASSSQGSHGYTF
V gene: TRBV7-9; J gene: TRBJ1-1; D gene: NA; CDR3 DNA: TGTGCCAGCAGCTTAGACAGGTATGAAGCTTTCTTT; CDR3 protein: CASSLDRYEAFF
V gene: TRBV18; J gene: TRBJ2-1; D gene: TRBD2; CDR3 DNA: TGTGCCAGCTCACCACCGGTAAGCGGGAGCATCTTCAATGAGCAGTTCTTC; CDR3 protein: CASSPPVSGSIFNEQFF
V gene: TRBV18; J gene: TRBJ1-1; D gene: NA; CDR3 DNA: TGTGCCAGCTCGTCGCCTGGGACACGAGGAAACACTGAAGCTTTCTTT; CDR3 protein: CASSSPGTRGNTEAFF
V gene: TRBV7-3; J gene: TRBJ2-2; D gene: TRBD2; CDR3 DNA: TGTGCCAGCAGACGGACTAGCGGGGGTCTGACGAACACCGGGGAGCTGTTTTTT; CDR3 protein: CASRRTSGGLTNTGELFF
V gene: TRBV20-1; J gene: TRBJ2-3; D gene: NA; CDR3 DNA: TGCAGTGCTGCAACTACAGATACGCAGTATTTT; CDR3 protein: CSAATTDTQYF
V gene: TRBV7-9; J gene: TRBJ1-2; D gene: TRBD1; CDR3 DNA: TGTGCCAGCAGGGGACAGGGAGGGAATGGCTACACCTTC; CDR3 protein: CASRGQGGNGYTF
V gene: TRBV27; J gene: TRBJ2-1; D gene: NA; CDR3 DNA: TGTGCCAGAAACCCGCAGGGGTTCGATGAGCAGTTCTTC; CDR3 protein: CARNPQGFDEQFF
V gene: TRBV4-2; J gene: TRBJ1-1; D gene: NA; CDR3 DNA: TGTGCCAGCAGCCAAGGACAGAACACTGAAGCTTTCTTT; CDR3 protein: CASSQGQNTEAFF
V gene: TRBV6-5; J gene: TRBJ2-7; D gene: TRBD2; CDR3 DNA: TGTGCCAGCAAGCGGGAGGCTGCCTACGAGCAGTACTTC; CDR3 protein: CASKREAAYEQYF
V gene: TRBV6-5; J gene: TRBJ1-5; D gene: TRBD1; CDR3 DNA: TGTGCCAGCAGCACCGGGACAGGGGGCTTGCAGCCCCAGCATTTT; CDR3 protein: CASSTGTGGLQPQHF
V gene: TRBV7-2; J gene: TRBJ1-1; D gene: NA; CDR3 DNA: TGTGCCAGCAGCTCCCGGGGTTGGGGAGGAGCTTTCTTT; CDR3 protein: CASSSRGWGGAFF
V gene: TRBV5-1; J gene: TRBJ2-3; D gene: NA; CDR3 DNA: TGCGCCAGCAGCTTAGGGGGGGACTGGCAGTATTTT; CDR3 protein: CASSLGGDWQYF
V gene: TRBV7-9; J gene: TRBJ2-3; D gene: TRBD2; CDR3 DNA: TGTGCCAGCAGCTTCCCAAAATCCGGGACTAGCGGCACAGATACGCAGTATTTT; CDR3 protein: CASSFPKSGTSGTDTQYF
V gene: TRBV4-3; J gene: TRBJ1-1; D gene: NA; CDR3 DNA: TGCGCCAGCAGCCAAGATCCGGGGGTACTAAATACGCAACACTCTGAAGCTTTCTTT; CDR3 protein: CASSQDPGVLNTQHSEAFF
V gene: TRBV4-1; J gene: TRBJ1-1; D gene: NA; CDR3 DNA: TGCGCCAGCAGCCAAGATGTAAGGACTCGGACTGAAGCTTTCTTT; CDR3 protein: CASSQDVRTRTEAFF
V gene: TRBV18; J gene: TRBJ1-5; D gene: NA; CDR3 DNA: TGTGCCAGCTCACCTGAGTATAGCAATCAGCCCCAGCATTTT; CDR3 protein: CASSPEYSNQPQHF
V gene: TRBV29-1; J gene: TRBJ2-1; D gene: TRBD2; CDR3 DNA: TGCAGCGGTGGAGGGACTAGCGGGACTGAGCAGTTCTTC; CDR3 protein: CSGGGTSGTEQFF
V gene: TRBV6-6; J gene: TRBJ2-7; D gene: TRBD1; CDR3 DNA: TGTGCCAGCAGTTACCCGAACAGGGGGCGCGACGAGCAGTACTTC; CDR3 protein: CASSYPNRGRDEQYF
V gene: TRBV18; J gene: TRBJ2-2; D gene: TRBD1; CDR3 DNA: TGTGCCAGCTCACCCGGGACAGGGGCCACCGGGGAGCTGTTTTTT; CDR3 protein: CASSPGTGATGELFF
V gene: TRBV27; J gene: TRBJ1-1; D gene: NA; CDR3 DNA: TGTGCCAGCACCATTGTGGGGGGTACTGAAGCTTTCTTT; CDR3 protein: CASTIVGGTEAFF
V gene: TRBV18; J gene: TRBJ2-7; D gene: TRBD2; CDR3 DNA: TGTGCCAGCTCGGCCTCGCCGGGGGGTTTAGCGGGAGATGGAGACTTC; CDR3 protein: CASSASPGGLAGDGDF
V gene: TRBV7-2; J gene: TRBJ2-5; D gene: TRBD2; CDR3 DNA: TGTGCCAGCAGCTTAGGGACTAGCGGGGTGGGGCAAGAGACCCAGTACTTC; CDR3 protein: CASSLGTSGVGQETQYF
V gene: TRBV11-2; J gene: TRBJ1-2; D gene: TRBD1; CDR3 DNA: TGTGCCAGCAGCCATTTGGAATATCCGGAGGGGGCGCAGAGGGGCTACACCTTC; CDR3 protein: CASSHLEYPEGAQRGYTF
V gene: TRBV6-1; J gene: TRBJ2-7; D gene: NA; CDR3 DNA: TGTGCCAGCAGTGAACTAAGTAGCGGAAATATACGAGAGCAGTACTTC; CDR3 protein: CASSELSSGNIREQYF
V gene: TRBV11-2; J gene: TRBJ2-2; D gene: NA; CDR3 DNA: TGTGCCAGCAGCTTATTCCAGGCGAACACCGGGGAGCTGTTTTTT; CDR3 protein: CASSLFQANTGELFF
V gene: TRBV7-2; J gene: TRBJ2-7; D gene: NA; CDR3 DNA: TGTGCCAGCAGTTATACCCGGGACACGGGCCACGAGCAGTACTTC; CDR3 protein: CASSYTRDTGHEQYF
V gene: TRBV27; J gene: TRBJ2-1; D gene: TRBD2; CDR3 DNA: TGTGCCAGCACTCGAGGGACTAGCGGGAAAAATGAGCAGTTCTTC; CDR3 protein: CASTRGTSGKNEQFF
V gene: TRBV11-2; J gene: TRBJ2-7; D gene: TRBD2; CDR3 DNA: TGTGCCAGTAGCTACCTAGGGTCTAGCGGGGGCCGCGAGCAGTACTTC; CDR3 protein: CASSYLGSSGGREQYF
V gene: TRBV6-4; J gene: TRBJ1-5; D gene: NA; CDR3 DNA: TGTGCCAGCAGTGCTTATAGCAATCAGCCCCAGCATTTT; CDR3 protein: CASSAYSNQPQHF
V gene: TRBV9; J gene: TRBJ1-2; D gene: NA; CDR3 DNA: TGTGCCAGCAGCGCCTCAGGGGTGAGGGGCTACACCTTC; CDR3 protein: CASSASGVRGYTF
V gene: TRBV9; J gene: TRBJ2-1; D gene: NA; CDR3 DNA: TGTGCCAGCAGCGTAGGTTCTGTCAATGAGCAGTTCTTC; CDR3 protein: CASSVGSVNEQFF
V gene: TRBV6-1; J gene: TRBJ1-5; D gene: TRBD1; CDR3 DNA: TGTGCCAGCAGCCTCGACAGGGGCCGACAGCCCCAGCATTTT; CDR3 protein: CASSLDRGRQPQHF
V gene: TRBV7-6; J gene: TRBJ2-7; D gene: TRBD1; CDR3 DNA: TGTGCCAGCAGCTGGGACAGCGGAATGTTCGAGCAGTACTTC; CDR3 protein: CASSWDSGMFEQYF
V gene: TRBV11-2; J gene: TRBJ2-1; D gene: TRBD2; CDR3 DNA: TGTGCCAGCAGCTTAGAAGGTAGCGGGAGGGGAGGTAGTGAGCAGTTCTTC; CDR3 protein: CASSLEGSGRGGSEQFF
V gene: TRBV7-2; J gene: TRBJ2-5; D gene: NA; CDR3 DNA: TGTGCCAGCAGCTTCCAGGGCTGGGAGACCCAGTACTTC; CDR3 protein: CASSFQGWETQYF